Listed below are T cell receptor beta chains from one sample, sequenced in a study of shared clonotypes between healthy human individuals. Here immunoSEQ multiplex PCR was the method, and the copy in TCRdb shows in-frame clones only, minus some. The sample yields approximately 2.3 million clones, approximately 93% seen once. Material for sequencing was naive CD4+ T cells from PBMCs. These receptors were collected from a man younger than 35 in good health. Some clones in this sample may be carry-over from other donors' samples. Both conserved end residues are part of each CDR3. A D gene is named only where the DNA matches it firmly. Rows may omit the clone size; those that give it use once, few, many or a size class.

CDR3nt | CDR3aa | j_gene | d_gene | abundance | v_gene
TGTGCCAGCAGTGCCCGTAGCGGGGCTAACACCGGGGAGCTGTTTTTT | CASSARSGANTGELFF | TRBJ2-2 | TRBD2 | . | TRBV28
TGTGCCAGCAGCCCGGGACAGGGGTATGGCTACACCTTC | CASSPGQGYGYTF | TRBJ1-2 | TRBD1 | . | TRBV7-2
TGTGCCAGCAGTCCTAGGGACTTAAGCTTGGGCACCGGGGAGCTGTTTTTT | CASSPRDLSLGTGELFF | TRBJ2-2 | . | . | TRBV4-2
TGCGCCAGCAGCTGGGGTAGCGGGAGGTTTCCCTACGAGCAGTACTTC | CASSWGSGRFPYEQYF | TRBJ2-7 | TRBD2 | once | TRBV4-3
TGCGCCACCCGGTTGGGAGGGGACAATGAGCAGTTCTTC | CATRLGGDNEQFF | TRBJ2-1 | TRBD2 | . | TRBV5-1
TGTGCCAGCAGCTTGGGGCTAGCGGGAGGCGGTGAGACCCAGTACTTC | CASSLGLAGGGETQYF | TRBJ2-5 | TRBD2 | . | TRBV5-6
TGTGCCTGGAGTGTTATGGCAGCTAGCGGAAACACCATATATTTT | CAWSVMAASGNTIYF | TRBJ1-3 | . | . | TRBV30
TGTGCCAGCATCCCCGTTAGCGGAGAGGGACAGTTCTTC | CASIPVSGEGQFF | TRBJ2-1 | . | . | TRBV28
TGTGCCAGTAGTAAAAACAGGGTAGGGAGCACCGGGGAGCTGTTTTTT | CASSKNRVGSTGELFF | TRBJ2-2 | . | . | TRBV19
TGCGCCAGCAGCCAAGATCAAGTCTCCAGGGTCGAGACCCAGTACTTC | CASSQDQVSRVETQYF | TRBJ2-5 | . | . | TRBV4-1
TGCGCCAGCAGCAGGGGGGGAGGCGATGAGCAGTTCTTC | CASSRGGGDEQFF | TRBJ2-1 | . | . | TRBV5-1
TGTGCCAGCAGCCCCACTAGCCTGCTAGATACGCGGTATTTT | CASSPTSLLDTRYF | TRBJ2-3 | . | . | TRBV14
TGTGCCAGCAGCTTGGGGCCTCTCACAGATACGCAGTATTTT | CASSLGPLTDTQYF | TRBJ2-3 | . | . | TRBV5-6
TGTGCCATCAGTGAGTCGGCCAGGGTCTACGAGCAGTACTTC | CAISESARVYEQYF | TRBJ2-7 | . | . | TRBV10-3
TGTGCCAGCAGTGATAGGACAGGTAGCGGGCAGCCCCAGCATTTT | CASSDRTGSGQPQHF | TRBJ1-5 | TRBD1 | . | TRBV6-1
TGTGCCAGCCGGAGGGGGGGACCCTACGAGCAGTACTTC | CASRRGGPYEQYF | TRBJ2-7 | . | . | TRBV28
TGTGCCAGCCGGACAGGGTCAGAGACCCAGTACTTC | CASRTGSETQYF | TRBJ2-5 | TRBD1 | . | TRBV5-8
. | CSVDSGRAEATNYGYTF | TRBJ1-2 | . | . | TRBV29-1
TGTGCCAGCAGTGAAGGGGGTTCGTGGCAGCCCCAGCATTTT | CASSEGGSWQPQHF | TRBJ1-5 | . | . | TRBV6-1
TGTGCCAGCTCAACTGCCCGGGGGGCTGAAGCTTTCTTT | CASSTARGAEAFF | TRBJ1-1 | . | few | TRBV18
TGTGCCAGCTCAGAACAGGGACGCGGGGAGCAGTACTTC | CASSEQGRGEQYF | TRBJ2-7 | . | . | TRBV18
TGTGCCAGCAGTTTACGGGGACGCCGACCTAACTATGGCTACACCTTC | CASSLRGRRPNYGYTF | TRBJ1-2 | . | . | TRBV28
TGCGCCAGCGGGTATGGACAGGGCAACACTGAAGCTTTCTTT | CASGYGQGNTEAFF | TRBJ1-1 | TRBD1 | . | TRBV5-1
TGTGCCAGCACCCAGGTCTACGAGCAGTACTTC | CASTQVYEQYF | TRBJ2-7 | . | . | TRBV2
TGTGCCAGCAGCGGGGACTTCAGCTCTGGAAACACCATATATTTT | CASSGDFSSGNTIYF | TRBJ1-3 | . | . | TRBV9
TGTGCCAGCAGTGGGGGACAGGGCATCCACGAGCAGTACTTC | CASSGGQGIHEQYF | TRBJ2-7 | TRBD1 | once | TRBV2
TGTGCCAGCAGCCGGGGGACCGTAGCTAATGAGCAGTTCTTC | CASSRGTVANEQFF | TRBJ2-1 | . | . | TRBV9
TGTGCCAGCACGAGCCCAGGGGTTTTGCACGAGCAGTACTTC | CASTSPGVLHEQYF | TRBJ2-7 | . | . | TRBV5-6
TGTGCCAGCACTTCTTGGTCTCCCTCCTACAATGAGCAGTTCTTC | CASTSWSPSYNEQFF | TRBJ2-1 | . | . | TRBV28
TGTGCCAGCAGTGTAGCGGGAGGGCTGGATGAGCAGTTCTTC | CASSVAGGLDEQFF | TRBJ2-1 | TRBD2 | . | TRBV25-1
TGTGCCAGCAGCTTAGGGACGAGCCCACGGCAGTACTTC | CASSLGTSPRQYF | TRBJ2-7 | . | . | TRBV7-9
TGTGCCAGCACCCTCCTTGGACAGGGTAGCAATGAGCAGTTCTTC | CASTLLGQGSNEQFF | TRBJ2-1 | TRBD1 | . | TRBV27